These T cell receptor beta chains were read from a single sample in a study of technical replicates of blood from several donors. The repertoire was sequenced with immunoSEQ multiplex PCR; TCRdb's copy has only in-frame clones and lacks some. The sample has roughly 100,000 clones, 95% to 96% seen once. The sample taken for sequencing was T cells isolated from PBMCs. The receptors were gathered from a human donor in good health. Each CDR3 is given with its conserved first and last residue. The D gene is left open where the match is weak. The size of a clone is reported for some rows only, either as once, few or many, or as a class for expanded clones.

abundance | j_gene | d_gene | v_gene | CDR3nt | CDR3aa
NA | TRBJ2-3 | NA | TRBV5-8 | TGTGCCAGCAGTATTACCAGGACAGATACGCAGTATTTT | CASSITRTDTQYF
NA | TRBJ2-2 | NA | TRBV18 | TGTGCCAGCTCGGACATCTGGAACACCGGGGAGCTGTTTTTT | CASSDIWNTGELFF
NA | TRBJ2-1 | TRBD2 | TRBV27 | TGTGCCAGCAGTTATCGGACTAGCTCCTACAATGAGCAGTTCTTC | CASSYRTSSYNEQFF
once | TRBJ1-1 | NA | TRBV18 | TGTGCCAGCTCACTCTTTGAGGGAGACACTGAAGCTTTCTTT | CASSLFEGDTEAFF
NA | TRBJ1-5 | NA | TRBV27 | TGTGCCAGCAGTTTAGGGGCCGCGGGGAATCAGCCCCAGCATTTT | CASSLGAAGNQPQHF
NA | TRBJ2-1 | TRBD2 | TRBV9 | TGTGCCAGCAGTCCCCCGGGGGGAACCTACAATGAGCAGTTCTTC | CASSPPGGTYNEQFF
NA | TRBJ2-7 | TRBD2 | TRBV14 | TGTGCCAGCAGCCACCGGGACTACATCTACGAGCAGTACTTC | CASSHRDYIYEQYF
NA | TRBJ2-3 | NA | TRBV29-1 | TGCAGCGTTGGGGCGCGCACAGATACGCAGTATTTT | CSVGARTDTQYF
NA | TRBJ1-1 | TRBD1 | TRBV5-1 | TGCGCCAGCAGCTTGATGGGACAGGTAAACACTGAAGCTTTCTTT | CASSLMGQVNTEAFF
NA | TRBJ2-1 | TRBD2 | TRBV4-3 | TGCGCCAGCAGCCAAGATGGGACTAGTGACAATGAGCAGTTCTTC | CASSQDGTSDNEQFF
NA | TRBJ2-1 | NA | TRBV1 | TGCACCAGCAGCCAAGTAAATAACGTCCCTTTAGCGGGAGTACCCTACAATGAGCAGTTCTTC | CTSSQVNNVPLAGVPYNEQFF
NA | TRBJ1-5 | NA | TRBV5-5 | TGTGCCAGCAGCTTGGCTGGACAATTCCATCAGCCCCAGCATTTT | CASSLAGQFHQPQHF
NA | TRBJ2-5 | TRBD2 | TRBV7-7 | TGTGCTAGCAGCGCACTGGGACTAGAGGAGACCCAGTACTTC | CASSALGLEETQYF
once | TRBJ2-5 | NA | TRBV5-1 | TGCGCCAGCAGCTTAGAAGGAGCGGTCCCGAGGCACCAAGAGACCCAGTACTTC | CASSLEGAVPRHQETQYF